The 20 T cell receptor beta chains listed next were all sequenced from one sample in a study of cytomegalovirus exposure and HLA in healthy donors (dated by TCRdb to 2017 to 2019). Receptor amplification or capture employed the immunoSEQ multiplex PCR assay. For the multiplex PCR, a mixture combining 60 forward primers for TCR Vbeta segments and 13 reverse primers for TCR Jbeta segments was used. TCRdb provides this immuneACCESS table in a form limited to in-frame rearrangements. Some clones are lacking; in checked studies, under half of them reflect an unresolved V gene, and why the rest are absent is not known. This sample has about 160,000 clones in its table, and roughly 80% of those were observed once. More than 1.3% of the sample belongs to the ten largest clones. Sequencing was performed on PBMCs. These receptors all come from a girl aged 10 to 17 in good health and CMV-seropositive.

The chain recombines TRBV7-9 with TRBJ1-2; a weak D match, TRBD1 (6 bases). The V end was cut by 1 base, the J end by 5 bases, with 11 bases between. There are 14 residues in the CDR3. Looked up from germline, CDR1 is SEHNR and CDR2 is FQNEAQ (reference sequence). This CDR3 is CASSLGRGPYGYTF. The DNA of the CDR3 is TGTGCCAGCAGCTTAGGCAGGGGACCTTATGGCTACACCTTC.

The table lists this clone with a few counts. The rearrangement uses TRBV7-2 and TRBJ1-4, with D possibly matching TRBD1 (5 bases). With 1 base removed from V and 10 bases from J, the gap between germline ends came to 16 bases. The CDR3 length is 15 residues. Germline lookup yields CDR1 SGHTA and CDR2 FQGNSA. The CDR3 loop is CASSLGDVPGGKLFF. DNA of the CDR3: TGTGCCAGCAGCTTAGGGGACGTCCCCGGGGGAAAACTGTTTTTT.

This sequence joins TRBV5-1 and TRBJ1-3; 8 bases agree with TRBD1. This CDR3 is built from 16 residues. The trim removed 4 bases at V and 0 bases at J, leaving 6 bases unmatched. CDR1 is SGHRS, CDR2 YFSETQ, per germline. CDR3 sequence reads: CASSAGTGRSGNTIYF. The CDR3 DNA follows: TGCGCCAGCAGCGCCGGGACAGGCCGCTCTGGAAACACCATATATTTT.

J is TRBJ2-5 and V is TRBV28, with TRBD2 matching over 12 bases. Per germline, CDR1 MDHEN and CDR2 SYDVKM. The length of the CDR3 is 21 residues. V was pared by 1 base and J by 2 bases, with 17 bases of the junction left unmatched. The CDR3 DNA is TGTGCCAGCAGTTTATCTGGCCCTCGGGCTAGCGGGGGGGGAAGACAAGAGACCCAGTACTTC. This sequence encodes CASSLSGPRASGGGRQETQYF.

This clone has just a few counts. CDR3 loop: CASSEWIAAHEAFF. Here the CDR3 DNA reads TGTGCCAGCAGTGAATGGATAGCAGCCCATGAAGCTTTCTTT. This chain connects TRBV6-1 to TRBJ1-1; D not resolved. With 2 bases removed from V and 7 bases from J, the gap between germline ends came to 14 bases. The CDR3 is 14 residues long. CDR1 is MNHNS, CDR2 SASEGT, per germline.

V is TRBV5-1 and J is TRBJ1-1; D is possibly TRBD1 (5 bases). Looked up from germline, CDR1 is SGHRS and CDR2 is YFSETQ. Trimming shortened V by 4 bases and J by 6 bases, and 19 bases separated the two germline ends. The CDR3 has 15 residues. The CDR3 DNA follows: TGCGCCAGCAGCCAACCCGACAGAATAGCCGCTGAAGCTTTCTTT. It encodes CASSQPDRIAAEAFF. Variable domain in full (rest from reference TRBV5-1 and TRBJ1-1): KAGVTQTPRYLIKTRGQQVTLSCSPISGHRSVSWYQQTPGQGLQFLFEYFSETQRNKGNFPGRFSGRQFSNSRSEMNVSTLELGDSALYLCASSQPDRIAAEAFFGQGTRLTVV.

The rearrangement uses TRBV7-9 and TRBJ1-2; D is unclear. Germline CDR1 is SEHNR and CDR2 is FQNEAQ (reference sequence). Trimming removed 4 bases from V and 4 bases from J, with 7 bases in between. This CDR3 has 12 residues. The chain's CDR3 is CASSWAGYGYTF. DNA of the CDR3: TGTGCCAGCAGCTGGGCAGGCTATGGCTACACCTTC. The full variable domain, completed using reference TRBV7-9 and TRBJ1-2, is DTGVSQNPRHKITKRGQNVTFRCDPISEHNRLYWYRQTLGQGPEFLTYFQNEAQLEKSRLLSDRFSAERPKGSFSTLEIQRTEQGDSAMYLCASSWAGYGYTFGSGTRLTVV.

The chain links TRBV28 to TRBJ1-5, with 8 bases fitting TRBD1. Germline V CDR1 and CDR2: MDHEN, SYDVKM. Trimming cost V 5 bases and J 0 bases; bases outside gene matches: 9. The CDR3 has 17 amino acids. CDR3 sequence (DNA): TGTGCCAGCAGTGCTACAGGGGGGATTTATAGCAATCAGCCCCAGCATTTT. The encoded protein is CASSATGGIYSNQPQHF.

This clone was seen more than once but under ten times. The CDR3 nucleotides are TGTGCCAGCAGCCGACAGGGGACAAACACTGAAGCTTTCTTT. Protein sequence: CASSRQGTNTEAFF. The V and J genes are TRBV2 and TRBJ1-1, with 8 bases matching TRBD1. CDR1 and CDR2 (germline): SNHLY, FYNNEI. The ends lost 6 bases at V and 2 bases at J; junction bases unmatched: 5. CDR3 length: 14 amino acids.

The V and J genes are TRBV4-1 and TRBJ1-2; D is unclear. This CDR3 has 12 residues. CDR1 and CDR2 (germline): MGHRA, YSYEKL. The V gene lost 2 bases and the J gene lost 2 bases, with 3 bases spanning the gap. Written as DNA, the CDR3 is TGCGCCAGCAGCCAACCGAACTATGGCTACACCTTC. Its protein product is CASSQPNYGYTF.

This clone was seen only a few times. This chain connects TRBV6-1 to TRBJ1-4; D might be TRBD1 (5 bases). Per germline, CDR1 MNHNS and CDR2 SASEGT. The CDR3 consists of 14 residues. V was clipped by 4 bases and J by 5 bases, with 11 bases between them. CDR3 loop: CASSGQRLNEKLFF. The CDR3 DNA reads TGTGCCAGCAGTGGACAGAGACTCAATGAAAAACTGTTTTTT.

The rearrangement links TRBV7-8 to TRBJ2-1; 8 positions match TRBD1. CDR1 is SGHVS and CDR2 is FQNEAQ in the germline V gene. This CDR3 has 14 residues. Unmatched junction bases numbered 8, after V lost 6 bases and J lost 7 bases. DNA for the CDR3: TGTGCCAGCAGAGGACAGGGAGGTAAGAATGAGCAGTTCTTC. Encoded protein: CASRGQGGKNEQFF.

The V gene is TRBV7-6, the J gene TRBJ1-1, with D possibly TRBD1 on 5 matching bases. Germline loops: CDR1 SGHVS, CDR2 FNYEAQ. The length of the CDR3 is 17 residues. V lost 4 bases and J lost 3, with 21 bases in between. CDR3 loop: CASSSNPGSGSYTEAFF. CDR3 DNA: TGTGCCAGCAGCTCAAACCCCGGCTCAGGGTCTTACACTGAAGCTTTCTTT.

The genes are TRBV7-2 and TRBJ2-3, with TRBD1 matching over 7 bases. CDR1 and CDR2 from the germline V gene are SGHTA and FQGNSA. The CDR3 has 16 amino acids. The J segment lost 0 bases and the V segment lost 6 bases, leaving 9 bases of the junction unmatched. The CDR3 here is CASRQTGPQSTDTQYF. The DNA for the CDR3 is TGTGCCAGCAGGCAGACAGGGCCCCAGAGCACAGATACGCAGTATTTT.

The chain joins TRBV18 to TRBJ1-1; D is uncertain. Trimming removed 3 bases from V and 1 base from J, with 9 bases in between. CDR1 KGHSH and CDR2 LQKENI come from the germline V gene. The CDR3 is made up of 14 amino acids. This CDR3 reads CASSPYRQNTEAFF. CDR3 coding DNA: TGTGCCAGCTCACCGTATAGACAGAACACTGAAGCTTTCTTT.

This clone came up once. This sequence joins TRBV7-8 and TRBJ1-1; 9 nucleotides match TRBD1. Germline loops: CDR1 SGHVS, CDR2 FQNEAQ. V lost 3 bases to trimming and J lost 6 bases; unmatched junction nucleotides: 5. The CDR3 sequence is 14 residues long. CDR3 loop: CASSLGDRVAEAFF. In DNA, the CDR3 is TGTGCCAGCAGCTTGGGGGACAGGGTCGCTGAAGCTTTCTTT. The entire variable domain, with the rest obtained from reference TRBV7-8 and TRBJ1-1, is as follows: GAGVSQSPRYKVAKRGQDVALRCDPISGHVSLFWYQQALGQGPEFLTYFQNEAQLDKSGLPSDRFFAERPEGSVSTLKIQRTQQEDSAVYLCASSLGDRVAEAFFGQGTRLTVV.

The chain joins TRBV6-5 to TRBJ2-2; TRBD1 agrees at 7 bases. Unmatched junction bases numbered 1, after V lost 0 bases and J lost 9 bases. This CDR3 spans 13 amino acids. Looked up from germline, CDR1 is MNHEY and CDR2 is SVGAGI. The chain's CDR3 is CASSYSTGRELFF. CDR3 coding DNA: TGTGCCAGCAGTTACTCGACAGGGAGGGAGCTGTTTTTT.

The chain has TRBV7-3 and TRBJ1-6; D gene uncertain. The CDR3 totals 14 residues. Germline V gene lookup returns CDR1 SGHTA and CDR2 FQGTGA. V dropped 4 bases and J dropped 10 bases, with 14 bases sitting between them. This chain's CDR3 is CASSSLVYGSPLHF. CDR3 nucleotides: TGTGCCAGCAGCTCCCTAGTGTACGGGTCACCCCTCCACTTT.

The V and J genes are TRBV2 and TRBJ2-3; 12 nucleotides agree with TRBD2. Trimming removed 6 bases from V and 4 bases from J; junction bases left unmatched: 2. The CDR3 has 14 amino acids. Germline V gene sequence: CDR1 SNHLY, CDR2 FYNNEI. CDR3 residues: CASSSSGGADTQYF. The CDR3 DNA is TGTGCCAGCAGCTCTAGCGGGGGGGCAGATACGCAGTATTTT.

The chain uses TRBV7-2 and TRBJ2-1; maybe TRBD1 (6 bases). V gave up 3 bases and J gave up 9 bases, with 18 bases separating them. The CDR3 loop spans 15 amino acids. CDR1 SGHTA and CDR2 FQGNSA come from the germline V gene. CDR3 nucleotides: TGTGCCAGCAGCTTTAATTACGACTGGACAGCTGAGCAGTTCTTC. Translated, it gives CASSFNYDWTAEQFF. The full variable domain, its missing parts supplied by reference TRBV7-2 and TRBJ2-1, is GAGVSQSPSNKVTEKGKDVELRCDPISGHTALYWYRQSLGQGLEFLIYFQGNSAPDKSGLPSDRFSAERTGGSVSTLTIQRTQQEDSAVYLCASSFNYDWTAEQFFGPGTRLTVL.